This T cell receptor beta chain was sequenced in a study of T-cell memory formation after mild COVID-19. General study points: Among CD4+ contracting clones, most were CM and EM, and CD8+ ones EMRA.

TCRdb used MiXCR to reprocess the 5' RACE reads, holding one entry per CDR3 protein. Of about 410,000 distinct CDR3 sequences in the sample, roughly 18% were seen once. The sample holds a few counts of this clonotype. Its antigen is unknown. Deletions cut 0 bases from V and 5 bases from J, with 13 bases between. CDR1 and CDR2 from the germline V gene are GTSNPN and SVGIG (reference sequence). There are 14 residues in the CDR3. The V call is TRBV30, the J call TRBJ1-1, with D perhaps TRBD1 (6 bases). The clonotype comes from a man aged 18 to 35 who had mild COVID-19 (a few samples of this study predate the infection). Cell type and time point are not known. The sample consisted of PBMCs or a T cell subset sorted from them (not recorded which). The DNA for the CDR3 is TGTGCCTGGAGTGTACTCGGGGGCCTTACTGAAGCTTTCTTT. It translates to CAWSVLGGLTEAFF.